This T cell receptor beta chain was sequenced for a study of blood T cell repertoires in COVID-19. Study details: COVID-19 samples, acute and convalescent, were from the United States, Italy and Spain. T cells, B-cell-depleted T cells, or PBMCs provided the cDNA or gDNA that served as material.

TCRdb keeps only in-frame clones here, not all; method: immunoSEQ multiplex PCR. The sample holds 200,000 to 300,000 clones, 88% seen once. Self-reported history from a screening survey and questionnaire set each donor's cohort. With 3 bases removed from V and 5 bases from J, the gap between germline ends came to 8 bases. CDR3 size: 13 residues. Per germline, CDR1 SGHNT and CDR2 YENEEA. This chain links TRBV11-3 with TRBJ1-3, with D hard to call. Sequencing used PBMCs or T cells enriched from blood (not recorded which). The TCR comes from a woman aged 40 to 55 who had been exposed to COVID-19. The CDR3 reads CASSLPGRNTIYF. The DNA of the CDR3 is TGTGCCAGCAGCTTGCCCGGTCGAAACACCATATATTTT. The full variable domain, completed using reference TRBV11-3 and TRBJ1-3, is EAGVVQSPRYKIIEKKQPVAFWCNPISGHNTLYWYLQNLGQGPELLIRYENEEAVDDSQLPKDRFSAERLKGVDSTLKIQPAELGDSAVYLCASSLPGRNTIYFGEGSWLTVV.